The sequence of this TCR beta chain was determined in a study of T-cell reconstitution after alpha-beta-depleted transplantation in children. In this sample, this clonotype turned up many times. V was shortened by 5 bases and J by 0 bases, with 18 bases between the two germline ends. This CDR3 is built from 17 residues. Germline V lookup: CDR1 MDHEN, CDR2 SYDVKM. A TCRbeta library incorporating unique molecular identifiers was prepared. TCRdb re-analysed the PCR reads in MiXCR, keeping a single row per CDR3 protein. The table lists around 190,000 distinct CDR3 sequences, about 7% of them singletons. The J gene is TRBJ2-3, the V gene TRBV28; possibly TRBD1 or TRBD2 for D (5 bases each). The TCR originated in a boy aged 2 to 10 with acute lymphoblastic leukemia, due to receive a stem cell transplant. The sequenced sample was PBMCs, obtained before TCRalphabeta/CD19-depleted stem cell transplant. In DNA form, the CDR3 reads TGTGCCAGCAGTGGGGGTTTCCGGACGGCTAGCACAGATACGCAGTATTTT. Translated: CASSGGFRTASTDTQYF.